Detailed here is one TCR beta chain. These data belong to a study of blood T cell repertoires in COVID-19. Whole-study context: T cells, B-cell-depleted T cells, or PBMCs provided the cDNA or gDNA that served as material.

In the original workflow: The authors estimated nucleated cell counts from reference gene primer amplification. TCRdb keeps only in-frame clones here, not all; method: immunoSEQ multiplex PCR. The V and J calls and clone size were taken over from that table, and D and trimming were inferred from the DNA. The table lists 330,000 or so clones, about 87% of them singletons. This sequence was found in a young man with COVID-19, enrolled during active disease. Sequences were obtained from peripheral blood.

The CDR3: CAITRTGASTDTQYF. CDR3 nucleotides: TGTGCCATCACCCGGACAGGGGCTAGCACAGATACGCAGTATTTT. V gene TRBV2 combines with J gene TRBJ2-3, with 9 bases that match TRBD1. CDR1 SNHLY and CDR2 FYNNEI come from the germline V gene. CDR3 size: 15 residues. The trim removed 10 bases at V and 0 bases at J, leaving 8 bases unmatched. The full variable domain, in which reference TRBV2 and TRBJ2-3 provide the parts outside the CDR3, is EPEVTQTPSHQVTQMGQEVILRCVPISNHLYFYWYRQILGQKVEFLVSFYNNEISEKSEIFDDQFSVERPDGSNFTLKIRSTKLEDSAMYFCAITRTGASTDTQYFGPGTRLTVL.